Following are 17 T cell receptor beta chains from one sample sequenced in a study of T cell changes during pregnancy in multiple sclerosis. The data were produced by immunoSEQ multiplex PCR, yet TCRdb's version contains in-frame clones alone and is incomplete. The sample includes about 60,000 clones, 90% to 97% seen only once; the top ten take 2% to 3%. The sequencing used CD8+ T cells from peripheral blood mononuclear cells, collected after pregnancy. The receptors originated from a female donor with multiple sclerosis, enrolled in a pregnancy study.

V usage is TRBV27 and J usage is TRBJ2-2; TRBD1 might be the D (8 bases). The CDR3 sequence is 15 residues long. CDR1 and CDR2 from the germline V gene are MNHEY and SMNVEV (reference sequence). With 6 bases removed from V and 5 bases from J, the gap between germline ends came to 16 bases. Here the CDR3 DNA reads TGTGCCAGCAGCACACAGGGGGGGGGAACCGGGGAGCTGTTTTTT. Protein product: CASSTQGGGTGELFF.

V and J are TRBV12-2 and TRBJ2-7; TRBD2 is the table's D call, not checked against the DNA. TRBV12-2 counts as a pseudogene. This CDR3 contains 16 residues. The CDR3 reads CASRLLSGRAGNEQYF. The CDR3 DNA reads TGTGCAAGTCGCCTTCTTAGCGGGAGGGCCGGCAACGAGCAGTACTTC.

V gene TRBV10-3 combines with J gene TRBJ2-7; 12 bases align to TRBD2. The V and J ends lost 8 bases and 6 bases, in that order; junction bases with no gene match: 11. The CDR3 contains 15 residues. Germline lookup yields CDR1 ENHRY and CDR2 SYGVKD. DNA of the CDR3: TGTGCCATCGCTAGCGGGAGGGCCGGAATGCCCGAGCAGTACTTC. Translation gives CAIASGRAGMPEQYF.

This clone has only one observation. This chain joins TRBV7-8 and TRBJ2-5; TRBD2 matches at 8 bases. This CDR3 has 16 amino acids. Trimming took 4 bases from V and 1 from J; bases not matched to a gene: 8. The V gene's germline CDR1 is SGHVS and CDR2 FQNEAQ. DNA for the CDR3: TGTGCCAGCAGCTCGACGCTAGCGGGTACCCAAGAGACCCAGTACTTC. It specifies CASSSTLAGTQETQYF. Using reference TRBV7-8 and TRBJ2-5 for the parts outside the CDR3, the full variable domain is GAGVSQSPRYKVAKRGQDVALRCDPISGHVSLFWYQQALGQGPEFLTYFQNEAQLDKSGLPSDRFFAERPEGSVSTLKIQRTQQEDSAVYLCASSSTLAGTQETQYFGPGTRLLVL.

This rearrangement joins TRBV7-2 to TRBJ2-4, with D uncertain. The germline gives CDR1 SGHTA, CDR2 FQGNSA. CDR3 size: 16 residues. V lost 2 bases and J lost 2, with 13 bases in between. This chain's CDR3 is CASSLQPGGSKNIQYF. CDR3 coding DNA: TGTGCCAGCAGCTTACAGCCGGGTGGGTCCAAAAACATTCAGTACTTC.

J is TRBJ2-7 and V is TRBV28, with TRBD2 matching 10 bases. J gave up 2 bases and V 4 bases, and 5 bases lay outside the gene matches. Germline lookup yields CDR1 MDHEN and CDR2 SYDVKM. CDR3 length: 15 amino acids. CDR3 nucleotide sequence: TGTGCCAGCAGTTCCCCTCTAGCGGGAGCCTACGAGCAGTACTTC. Protein sequence: CASSSPLAGAYEQYF.

V usage is TRBV4-1 and J usage is TRBJ2-7; 8 nucleotides line up with TRBD1. Germline CDR1 and CDR2: MGHRA and YSYEKL. This CDR3 contains 15 residues. Unmatched junction bases numbered 2, after V lost 1 base and J lost 0 bases. CDR3 region: CASSQVTGGSYEQYF. In DNA, the CDR3 is TGCGCCAGCAGCCAAGTCACAGGGGGCTCCTACGAGCAGTACTTC.

This clone was detected once. The CDR3 region is CASSRGQGGYGEQFF. CDR3 coding DNA: TGTGCCAGCAGCAGGGGACAGGGGGGTTATGGTGAGCAGTTCTTC. The chain couples TRBV21-1 to TRBJ2-1; the table gives TRBD1 as D, unverified against the DNA. TRBV21-1 has pseudogene status. The CDR3 is 15 amino acids.

V usage is TRBV5-6 and J usage is TRBJ1-5; D is unresolved. The V end was cut by 0 bases, the J end by 5 bases, with 12 bases between. The CDR3 loop spans 15 amino acids. CDR1 is SGHDT, CDR2 YYEEEE, per germline. The CDR3 DNA reads as TGTGCCAGCAGCTTGGGTGGGATGGGAGATCAGCCCCAGCATTTT. This translates into CASSLGGMGDQPQHF. Looking up the rest from reference TRBV5-6 and TRBJ1-5 gives the full variable domain: DAGVTQSPTHLIKTRGQQVTLRCSPKSGHDTVSWYQQALGQGPQFIFQYYEEEERQRGNFPDRFSGHQFPNYSSELNVNALLLGDSALYLCASSLGGMGDQPQHFGDGTRLSIL.

This clone was detected a few times. CDR3 protein: CASGHVWEEGGYTF. The CDR3 DNA sequence: TGTGCCAGCGGACACGTCTGGGAGGAGGGTGGCTACACCTTC. The chain combines TRBV28 with TRBJ1-2; weak D call: TRBD1 (5 bases). V lost 8 bases and J 7 bases, leaving 20 bases between the germline ends. CDR1 MDHEN and CDR2 SYDVKM come from the germline V gene. This CDR3 comprises 14 residues.

The chain uses TRBV19 and TRBJ1-2; 7 bases match TRBD1. The CDR3 consists of 13 residues. J gave up 7 bases and V 1 base, and 3 bases lay outside the gene matches. Looked up from germline, CDR1 is LNHDA and CDR2 is SQIVND (reference sequence). CDR3 nucleotides: TGTGCCAGTAGTATAGGACAGGGTTTTGGCTACACCTTC. This gives the protein CASSIGQGFGYTF.

The V gene is TRBV2, the J gene TRBJ1-5; a weak D match, TRBD1 (6 bases). Germline V gives CDR1 SNHLY, CDR2 FYNNEI. The CDR3 has 15 amino acids. Deletions cut 7 bases from V and 5 bases from J, with 18 bases between. The CDR3 nucleotides are TGTGCCAGCACCGAAACAGGGAGGGAGGATCAGCCCCAGCATTTT. It yields the protein CASTETGREDQPQHF.

V is TRBV11-2 and J is TRBJ1-3; D is unresolved. Trimming cost V 5 bases and J 3 bases, with 14 bases left between them. CDR3 length equals 15 residues. Germline CDR1 SGHAT, CDR2 FQNNGV. CDR3 residues: CASSDINRGGNTIYF. The DNA of the CDR3 is TGTGCCAGCAGCGATATTAATAGAGGTGGAAACACCATATATTTT.

This clone showed up just once. The chain has TRBV27 and TRBJ2-2, with a possible D match to TRBD2 (6 bases). Germline CDR1 and CDR2: MNHEY and SMNVEV (reference sequence). This CDR3 spans 14 amino acids. V lost 3 bases to trimming and J lost 4 bases, with 9 bases between them. The CDR3 is CASSFGLSTGELFF. CDR3 DNA sequence: TGTGCCAGCAGTTTTGGACTATCCACCGGGGAGCTGTTTTTT.

A remark on this clone: Other DNA sequences in the same sample also yield this CDR3. V gene TRBV28 combines with J gene TRBJ2-7; D is undetermined. Trimming pared 3 bases from V and 1 base from J, leaving 7 bases between. Germline CDR1 and CDR2: MDHEN and SYDVKM. This CDR3 spans 13 amino acids. CDR3 sequence reads: CASSFPGSYEQYF. CDR3 nucleotide sequence: TGTGCCAGCAGTTTCCCCGGGTCCTACGAGCAGTACTTC.

The rearrangement uses TRBV15 and TRBJ2-3; 9 positions agree with TRBD1. J gave up 1 base and V 0 bases, and 2 bases lay outside the gene matches. The germline V gene encodes CDR1 LNHNV and CDR2 YYDKDF (reference sequence). This CDR3 comprises 16 residues. Written as DNA, the CDR3 is TGTGCCACCAGCAGAGAAAGGACAGGGGGCACAGATACGCAGTATTTT. Residues: CATSRERTGGTDTQYF.

This chain joins TRBV19 and TRBJ2-5; 15 bases align to TRBD2. V trimming: 4 bases; J trimming: 7 bases; junction bases outside the gene matches: 16. CDR3 length equals 19 residues. Germline V CDR1 and CDR2: LNHDA, SQIVND (reference sequence). The CDR3 sequence: CASSTGLAGGLRDWGTQYF. CDR3 coding DNA: TGTGCCAGTAGTACCGGACTAGCGGGAGGGCTAAGGGACTGGGGGACCCAGTACTTC.